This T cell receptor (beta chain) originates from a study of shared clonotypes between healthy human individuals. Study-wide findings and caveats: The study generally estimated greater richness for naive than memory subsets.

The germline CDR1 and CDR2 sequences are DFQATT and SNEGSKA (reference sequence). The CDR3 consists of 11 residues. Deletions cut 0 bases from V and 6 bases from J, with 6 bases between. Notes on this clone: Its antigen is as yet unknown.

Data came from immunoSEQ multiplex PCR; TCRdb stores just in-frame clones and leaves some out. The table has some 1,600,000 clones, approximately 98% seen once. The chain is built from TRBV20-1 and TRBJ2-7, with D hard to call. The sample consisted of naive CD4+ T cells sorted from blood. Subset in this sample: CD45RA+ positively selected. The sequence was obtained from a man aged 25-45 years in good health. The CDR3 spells CSARDDLEQYF. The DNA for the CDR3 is TGCAGTGCTAGAGACGACCTCGAGCAGTACTTC.